This T cell receptor (beta chain) was identified during a study of human T cells and chemical hapten exposure. About the study: It was small differences in pooled library volume that mainly caused per-sample TCR yields to vary.

Source study methods: A typical sample had some 95,000 TCRs, with about 23,224 to 700,000 overall. TCRdb redid the calling of the RACE reads with MiXCR, one entry per CDR3 protein. It is TCRdb's table, rather than the study itself, that gives the V and J calls and clone size. The table includes some 79,000 distinct CDR3 sequences, 11% detected once. Study-wide results and caveats: No shift was seen in TCRs above 1 in 1000 frequency with DPC sensitization.

The time point denotes: patch test 3, about 24 weeks after DPC sensitization. As to treatment: therapeutic diphenylcyclopropenone sensitization with weekly scalp DPC. From whole blood left unfractionated, total RNA was extracted. The table lists this clonotype with many counts. Its specificity is not known. The CDR3 has 15 residues. Germline CDR1 and CDR2: SGHRS and YFSETQ. V dropped 4 bases and J dropped 7; count of bases not matched to a gene: 10. The sequence was obtained from a woman aged 50 to 60 with alopecia areata. Some clones in this sample may be carry-over from other donors' samples. Here the sequenced sample was whole blood, taken in connection with sensitization to the hapten diphenylcyclopropenone (DPC). The V call is TRBV5-1, the J call TRBJ1-4; TRBD1 matches 7 bases. This chain's CDR3 is CASSRLTGNIEKLFF. CDR3 bases: TGCGCCAGCAGCCGATTGACAGGGAACATTGAAAAACTGTTTTTT. The full variable domain, with the rest looked up from reference TRBV5-1 and TRBJ1-4, is KAGVTQTPRYLIKTRGQQVTLSCSPISGHRSVSWYQQTPGQGLQFLFEYFSETQRNKGNFPGRFSGRQFSNSRSEMNVSTLELGDSALYLCASSRLTGNIEKLFFGSGTQLSVL.